This T cell receptor beta chain was observed in a study of STAT3 mutations in large granular lymphocyte leukemia. Study-wide background: Roughly half the longitudinally sequenced T-LGLL patients had canonical STAT3 mutations. Study-wide findings and caveats: In some patients, a small highly pathogenic clone possibly went undetected. Clonal expansion was inferred from samples taken at other timepoints. In T-cell large granular lymphocyte leukemia, about half of patients showed multiple immunodominant subclonotypes. All newly emerging clones after therapy were STAT3 wild type.

Only in-frame clones appear in the TCRdb table, and some are missing; sequencing was by immunoSEQ multiplex PCR. Seen here are 13,000 or so clones, just over 85% observed once, and the top ten hold around 10%. In regard to this clone: Its antigen is not identified.

The source is a human donor with T large granular lymphocyte leukemia. Some clones in this sample may be carry-over from other donors' samples. The source material was PBMCs.

Written as DNA, the CDR3 is TGCGCCAGCAAGGGGACTAGCGGACAAGAGACCCAGTACTTC. As protein: CASKGTSGQETQYF. The V call is TRBV5-1, the J call TRBJ2-5; 11 bases are shared with TRBD2. Germline CDR1 and CDR2: SGHRS and YFSETQ. The CDR3 length is 14 residues. V lost 6 bases and J lost 2; bases outside the gene matches: 3. Filled out from reference TRBV5-1 and TRBJ2-5, the complete variable domain reads KAGVTQTPRYLIKTRGQQVTLSCSPISGHRSVSWYQQTPGQGLQFLFEYFSETQRNKGNFPGRFSGRQFSNSRSEMNVSTLELGDSALYLCASKGTSGQETQYFGPGTRLLVL.